The 11 T cell receptor beta chains in this list originate from one sample, sequenced in a study of a mutant IDH1 vaccine in newly diagnosed glioma. Time point in this sample: week 11, during vaccination. Every vaccine dose comprised 300 ug of mutant IDH1 20-mer peptide plus topical imiquimod. Some clones are missing from TCRdb's copy, which holds only in-frame ones; the method was immunoSEQ multiplex PCR. The profile shows some 120,000 clones, over 75% of them singletons. No antigen has been assigned to these receptors. The material sequenced was PBMCs, taken from a glioma patient whose treatment included an IDH1 peptide vaccine. The receptors derive from a man in his forties or fifties with glioma.

This sequence joins TRBV5-4 and TRBJ1-4; perhaps TRBD1 as D (6 bases). V shed 4 bases and J shed 7 bases, with 17 bases lying between them. CDR3 length: 15 amino acids. Germline CDR1 is SGHNT and CDR2 is YYREEE (reference sequence). The CDR3 DNA is TGTGCCAGCAGCCCTTCGAGGGGGGTCGGTGAAAAACTGTTTTTT. This gives the protein CASSPSRGVGEKLFF.

As to this clone: The junction does not match germline at one end; this may be a read error. The identical CDR3 is also encoded by other nucleotide sequences in the sample. CDR3 DNA: TGCGCCAGCAGGGGACAGACAAATCAGCCCCAGCATTTT. It encodes CASRGQTNQPQHF. The rearrangement links TRBV2 to TRBJ1-5, with 7 bases identical to TRBD1. CDR1 is SNHLY and CDR2 is FYNNEI in the germline V gene. This CDR3 is 13 amino acids long.

This sequence joins TRBV15 and TRBJ2-3, with 9 nucleotides matching TRBD2. The length of the CDR3 is 15 residues. V dropped 1 base and J dropped 2; count of bases not matched to a gene: 1. Germline assignment: CDR1 LNHNV and CDR2 YYDKDF (reference sequence). The CDR3 coding sequence is TGTGCCACCAGCAGAGGACTAGCGGACACAGATACGCAGTATTTT. This translates into CATSRGLADTDTQYF.

As DNA, the CDR3 is TGTGCCAGCAGCGCCGGGGTTCGGGCCCACGAGCAGTACTTC. Its translation: CASSAGVRAHEQYF. The V and J genes are TRBV5-6 and TRBJ2-7; D is possibly TRBD2 (5 bases). Between the trimmed V and J ends, which lost 4 bases and 5 bases, there was a span of 16 bases. CDR1 and CDR2 (germline): SGHDT, YYEEEE. The CDR3 loop spans 14 amino acids.

This chain uses TRBV7-2 with TRBJ1-2; perhaps TRBD1 as D (5 bases). The CDR3 has 15 residues. The germline V gene has CDR1 SGHTA and CDR2 FQGNSA. Deletions cut 5 bases from V and 0 bases from J, with 13 bases between. This chain's CDR3 is CASSTSGLANYGYTF. In nucleotides, the CDR3 is TGTGCCAGCAGCACATCAGGGTTAGCTAACTATGGCTACACCTTC.

This chain uses TRBV6-5 with TRBJ1-6; D unresolved. The V gene's germline CDR1 is MNHEY and CDR2 SVGAGI. This CDR3 region has 13 residues. V lost 0 bases and J 7 bases, leaving 4 bases between the germline ends. The chain's CDR3 is CASSYSLNSPLHF. As DNA, the CDR3 is TGTGCCAGCAGTTACTCCTTAAATTCACCCCTCCACTTT.

This sequence joins TRBV7-6 and TRBJ2-7; D may be TRBD1 (5 bases). CDR3 length equals 12 residues. Per the germline V gene, CDR1 is SGHVS and CDR2 is FNYEAQ. The V gene lost 1 base and the J gene lost 6 bases, with 7 bases spanning the gap. The CDR3 reads CASSLEGPEQYF. In nucleotides, the CDR3 is TGTGCCAGCAGCTTAGAGGGGCCCGAGCAGTACTTC.

This clone was picked up one time. The J gene is TRBJ2-3, the V gene TRBV29-1; 7 bases are shared with TRBD2. Germline V lookup: CDR1 SQVTM, CDR2 ANQGSEA. The CDR3 spans 14 residues. The V segment lost 4 bases and the J segment 3 bases; nucleotides outside the gene matches: 7. The CDR3 nucleotides read TGCAGCGTTGTCCCCGGGGGGTCGACAGATACGCAGTATTTT. Residues: CSVVPGGSTDTQYF.

The rearrangement joins TRBV4-3 to TRBJ2-7; D might be TRBD2 (5 bases). The length of the CDR3 is 13 residues. Trimming shortened V by 0 bases and J by 3 bases, and 6 bases separated the two germline ends. Germline loops: CDR1 LGHNA, CDR2 YSLEER. CDR3 bases: TGCGCCAGCAGCCAAGAAGAGGGCTACGAGCAGTACTTC. It yields the protein CASSQEEGYEQYF.

This chain joins TRBV29-1 and TRBJ1-2; D unresolved. Germline V CDR1 and CDR2: SQVTM, ANQGSEA. V lost 3 bases and J 0 bases, leaving 11 bases between the germline ends. There are 14 residues in the CDR3. CDR3 amino acids: CSVDKWVSNYGYTF. The CDR3, as DNA: TGCAGCGTTGATAAGTGGGTTTCTAACTATGGCTACACCTTC.

V gene TRBV4-2 combines with J gene TRBJ2-3; D uncertain. CDR3 size: 15 residues. The V and J ends lost 4 bases and 1 base respectively, with 12 bases between them. Germline CDR1 and CDR2: LGHNA and YNFKEQ. The chain's CDR3 is CASSLQATRTDTQYF. As DNA, the CDR3 is TGTGCCAGCAGCCTTCAAGCGACCCGCACAGATACGCAGTATTTT.